These T cell receptor beta chains were read from a single sample in a study of T cell repertoires in cytomegalovirus infection. These TCRs are of unknown antigen specificity. One entry per CDR3 protein results from TCRdb running MiXCR on the reads. Of around 770,000 distinct CDR3 sequences listed, about 27% are singletons. The sample was cultured CD8+ T cells from PBMCs, taken from culture after CMV antigen stimulation. All receptors derive from a human donor in good health (CMV status not recorded). Some clones in this sample may be carry-over from other donors' samples. CDR3s include the opening cysteine and the closing phenylalanine or tryptophan. D genes are given only for firm matches. Where a row states a size, it is once, few, many or the class of an expanded clone; other rows omit it.

J gene,V gene,D gene,clone size,CDR3 DNA,CDR3 protein
TRBJ2-1,TRBV6-1,TRBD2,.,TGTGCCAGCAGTTCCCCATGGACTAGCGGGGGAAGGTGGAATGAGCAGTTCTTC,CASSSPWTSGGRWNEQFF
TRBJ1-1,TRBV4-2,.,few,TGTGCCAGCAGCCAAGATGTTGGGCGCGACACTGAAGCTTTCTTT,CASSQDVGRDTEAFF
TRBJ1-1,TRBV9,.,.,TGTGCCAGCAGCGTAGGGTCGGGGGACGAAGCTTTCTTT,CASSVGSGDEAFF
TRBJ1-1,TRBV19,.,few,TGTGCCAGCAGATTCCAGCTGAACACTGAAGCTTTCTTT,CASRFQLNTEAFF
TRBJ1-2,TRBV7-8,.,few,TGTGCCAGCAGCCTTACGTCGGGGGCTTTTCGTGGCTACACCTTC,CASSLTSGAFRGYTF
TRBJ2-5,TRBV7-9,.,few,TGTGCCAGCAGCCCCGTAGGCGGGGAAGGGGAGACCCAGTACTTC,CASSPVGGEGETQYF
TRBJ1-5,TRBV7-2,TRBD1,many,TGTGCCAGCAGCTTAGTACGGGGACAGAAATGCAATCAGCCCCAGCATTTT,CASSLVRGQKCNQPQHF
TRBJ2-1,TRBV7-6,TRBD1,many,TGTGCCAGCAGCGGGGGACAGGGGTATGTTGAGCAGTTCTTC,CASSGGQGYVEQFF
TRBJ2-2,TRBV6-5,.,many,TGTGCCAGCAGTTACTATGGGACCGGGGAGCTGTTTTTT,CASSYYGTGELFF
TRBJ1-4,TRBV7-2,.,many,TGTGCCAGCAGCTTATCCCCGGACAGAATTAATGAAAAACTGTTTTTT,CASSLSPDRINEKLFF
TRBJ2-3,TRBV4-2,TRBD2,.,TGTGCCAGCAGCCAAGATTGGGTGAGCGGGGGGGATACGCAGTATTTT,CASSQDWVSGGDTQYF
TRBJ2-7,TRBV5-6,TRBD2,.,TGTGCCAGCAGCTTGGGGGCGGGGGGGGCCTCCTACGAGCAGTACTTC,CASSLGAGGASYEQYF
TRBJ2-4,TRBV27,TRBD2,.,TGTGCCAGCAGTTCTTCCCTAGCGGGGGTCAGCTGGGGCATTCAGTACTTC,CASSSSLAGVSWGIQYF
TRBJ2-1,TRBV20-1,TRBD2,.,TGCAGTGCAGAGCCGCCTGCGGGGGACGAGCAGTTCTTC,CSAEPPAGDEQFF
TRBJ1-2,TRBV7-9,.,.,TGTGCCAGCAGCTACGAAAGCAACTATGGCTACACCTTC,CASSYESNYGYTF
TRBJ1-1,TRBV7-6,.,.,TGTGCCAGCAGCTTATTGGTCGGGTTGAACACTGAAGCTTTCTTT,CASSLLVGLNTEAFF
TRBJ2-7,TRBV6-8,.,once,TGTGCCAGCAGCCCTACGGGGGTTGCCCATAGCTCCTACGAGCAGTACTTC,CASSPTGVAHSSYEQYF
TRBJ2-2,TRBV12-3/TRBV12-4,.,.,TGTGCCAGCAGTTTAGTTCCCACCTCGGGGGAGCTGTTTTTT,CASSLVPTSGELFF
TRBJ1-5,TRBV18,.,few,TGTGCCAGCTCACCACTGGGGGATCGACGTCAGCCCCAGCATTTT,CASSPLGDRRQPQHF
TRBJ2-2,TRBV7-6,TRBD1,.,TGTGCCAGCACCAAACAACAGGGGTTCTCCACCGGGGAGCTGTTTTTT,CASTKQQGFSTGELFF
TRBJ2-1,TRBV10-3,.,few,TGTGCCATCAGTGAGCCCGCTAGGCGGGACTCCTACAATGAGCAGTTCTTC,CAISEPARRDSYNEQFF
TRBJ1-3,TRBV7-9,TRBD1,.,TGTGCCAGCAGCTACTTCGGGACAGACTCTGGAAACACCATATATTTT,CASSYFGTDSGNTIYF
TRBJ2-1,TRBV9,TRBD1,.,TGTGCCAGCAGCGTAGCCGGGACAGGAAACAATGAGCAGTTCTTC,CASSVAGTGNNEQFF
TRBJ1-1,TRBV4-1,.,.,TGCGCCAGCAGCCAAGTTGTAGGGTACACTGAAGCTTTCTTT,CASSQVVGYTEAFF
TRBJ2-2,TRBV2,.,few,TGTGCCAGCCTCGGGACGGCAAACACCGGGGAGCTGTTTTTT,CASLGTANTGELFF
TRBJ2-3,TRBV28,TRBD2,few,TGTGCCAGCAGTCCCCGACTAGCCACAGATACGCAGTATTTT,CASSPRLATDTQYF
TRBJ2-1,TRBV7-7,.,.,TGTGCTAGCAGCTTTTTAATAGGTCCAGGGGTCCCCTACAATGAGCAGTTCTTC,CASSFLIGPGVPYNEQFF
TRBJ2-3,TRBV27,TRBD1,.,TGTGCCAGCAGTTTATATGGGACAGGCCGCACAGATACGCAGTATTTT,CASSLYGTGRTDTQYF
TRBJ2-1,TRBV23-1,.,.,TGCGCCAGCCGCTATCTAGGGAGGCCATACAATGAGCAGTTCTTC,CASRYLGRPYNEQFF
TRBJ1-5,TRBV28,.,.,TGTGCCAGCAGTTTAGTGGAGAGGCAGCCCCAGCATTTT,CASSLVERQPQHF
TRBJ2-1,TRBV7-9,.,many,TGTGCCAGCAGCTTAGAGTTCTTC,CASSLEFF
TRBJ2-5,TRBV7-2,TRBD2,few,TGTGCCAGCAGCCGGGGGAAGCGGGGGCCGGAGACCCAGTACTTC,CASSRGKRGPETQYF
TRBJ2-3,TRBV9,.,.,TGTGCCAGCAGCGTAGTAGGTGGTGGAGATACGCAGTATTTT,CASSVVGGGDTQYF
TRBJ2-5,TRBV4-3,.,.,TGCGCCAGCAGCCAAGAAGAGGGGGTCCAAGAGACCCAGTACTTC,CASSQEEGVQETQYF
TRBJ2-5,TRBV6-1,TRBD1,few,TGTGCCAGCAGAGATCCGACAGGGGAGGACCAGTACTTC,CASRDPTGEDQYF